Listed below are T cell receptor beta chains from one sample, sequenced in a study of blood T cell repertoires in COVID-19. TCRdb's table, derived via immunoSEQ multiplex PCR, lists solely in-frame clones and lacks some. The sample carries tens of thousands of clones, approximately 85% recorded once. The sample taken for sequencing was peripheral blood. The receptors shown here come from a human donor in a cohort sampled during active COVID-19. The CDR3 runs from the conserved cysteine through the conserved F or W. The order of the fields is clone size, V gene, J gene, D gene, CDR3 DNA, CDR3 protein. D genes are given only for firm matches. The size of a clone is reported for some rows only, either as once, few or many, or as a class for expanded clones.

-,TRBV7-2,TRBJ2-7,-,TGTGCCAGCAGCACTGGGGACAACCCGTTCCACGAGCAGTACTTC,CASSTGDNPFHEQYF
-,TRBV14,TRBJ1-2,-,TGTGCCAGCAGCCCTTGGACAGTCATTGCCTATGGCTACACCTTC,CASSPWTVIAYGYTF
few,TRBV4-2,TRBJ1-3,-,TGTGCCAGCAGCCAAGCTTTTGGGGGGGGCTCTGGAAACACCATATATTTT,CASSQAFGGGSGNTIYF
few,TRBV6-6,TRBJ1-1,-,TGTGCCAGCGGCGGGGGGGTCTACACTGAAGCTTTCTTT,CASGGGVYTEAFF
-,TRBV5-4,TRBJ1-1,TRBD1,TGTGCCAGCAGCTCGGGACAGGGACCGAACACTGAAGCTTTCTTT,CASSSGQGPNTEAFF
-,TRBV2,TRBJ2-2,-,TGTGCCAGCAGGGGTTCGGGCACCGGGGAGCTGTTTTTT,CASRGSGTGELFF
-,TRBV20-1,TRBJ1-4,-,TGCAGTGCTAGAGTCAGGGAAAAACTGTTTTTT,CSARVREKLFF
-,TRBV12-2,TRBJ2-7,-,TGTGCAACCACCCGGGGGGGGACTAGCGGGCCTCCCCCCTACGAGCAGTACTTC,CATTRGGTSGPPPYEQYF
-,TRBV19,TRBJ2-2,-,TGTGCCAGTAGTATAAACAGGGTGACCGGGGAGCTGTTTTTT,CASSINRVTGELFF
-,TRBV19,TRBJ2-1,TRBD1,TGTGCCAGTAGTGGCCCCGGGACAGGGTACCTGTTCTTC,CASSGPGTGYLFF
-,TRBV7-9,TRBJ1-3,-,TGTGCCAGCAGCATGCCGGGACTCTATTTATCTGGAAACACCATATATTTT,CASSMPGLYLSGNTIYF
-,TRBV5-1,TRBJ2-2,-,TGCGCCAGCAGCTTGGGAACAGGTTACACCGGGGAGCTGTTTTTT,CASSLGTGYTGELFF
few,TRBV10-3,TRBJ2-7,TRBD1,TGTGCCATCAGTAGAGACAGGGAAGCCTACGAGCAGTACTTC,CAISRDREAYEQYF
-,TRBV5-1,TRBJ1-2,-,TGCGCCAGCAGCTCGGAGATCAACTATGGCTACACCTTC,CASSSEINYGYTF
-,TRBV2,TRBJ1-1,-,TGTGCCAGCAGTGAGTTAGATCTGACTGAAGCTTTCTTT,CASSELDLTEAFF
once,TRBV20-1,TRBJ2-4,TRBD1,TGCAGTGCTAGTTCTTATCGGGACAGGGCCCCGCTCGGCAAAAATATTCAGTACTTC,CSASSYRDRAPLGKNIQYF
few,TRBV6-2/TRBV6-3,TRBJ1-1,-,TGTGCCAGCAGTTTCCTCAGGGTGAACACTGAAGCTTTCTTT,CASSFLRVNTEAFF
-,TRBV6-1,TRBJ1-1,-,TGTGCCAGCAGTGAAAACAGCCCTAGCGTCGAAGCTTTCTTT,CASSENSPSVEAFF
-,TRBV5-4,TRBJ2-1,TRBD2,TGTGCCAGCAGCCCACCTCCCGGGGGGGGCAATGAGCAGTTCTTC,CASSPPPGGGNEQFF
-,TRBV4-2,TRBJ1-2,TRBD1,TGTGCCAGCAGCCAACCGGGACAGGGGTTCTATGGCTACACCTTC,CASSQPGQGFYGYTF
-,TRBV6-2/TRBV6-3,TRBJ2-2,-,TGTGCCAGCAGCTCCGGGACACTAAACACCGGGGAGCTGTTTTTT,CASSSGTLNTGELFF
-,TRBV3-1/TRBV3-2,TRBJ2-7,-,TGTGCCAGCAGCCCGACCCTTACGGGATTTTACGAGCAGTACTTC,CASSPTLTGFYEQYF
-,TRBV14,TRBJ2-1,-,TGTGCCAGCAGCCCGGCTAGGAGGGCGGAGCAGTTCTTC,CASSPARRAEQFF
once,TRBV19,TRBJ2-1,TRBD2,TGTGCCAGTAGCCGACTAGCGGGGGGTAGGGATGAGCAGTTCTTC,CASSRLAGGRDEQFF
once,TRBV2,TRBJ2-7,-,TGTGCCAGCGTCTCTTCCGGCAGGGGCGGGTACTTC,CASVSSGRGGYF
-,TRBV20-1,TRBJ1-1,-,TGCAGTGCTTCCCTTTTAGCTGAAGCTTTCTTT,CSASLLAEAFF
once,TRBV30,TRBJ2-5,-,TGTGCCTGGAAGGAGTGGCGGGGTGAGACCCAGTACTTC,CAWKEWRGETQYF
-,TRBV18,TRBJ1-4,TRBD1,TGTGCCAGCTGGAGGACAGGGGAAGGAAAACTGTTTTTT,CASWRTGEGKLFF
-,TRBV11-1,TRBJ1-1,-,TGTGCCAGCAGCCTAAGTTTCACTGAAGCTTTCTTT,CASSLSFTEAFF
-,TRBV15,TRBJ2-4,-,TGTGCCCAGCAGCGCGGGGAAGGTACCATTCAGTACTTC,CAQQRGEGTIQYF
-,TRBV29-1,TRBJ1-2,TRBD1,TGCAGCGCCGACAGGGGGCTGTTCTATGGCTACACCTTC,CSADRGLFYGYTF